One sample yielded the 17 T cell receptor beta chains listed below, sequenced in a study of blood T cell repertoires in COVID-19. Assay: immunoSEQ multiplex PCR; the TCRdb copy retains only in-frame clones and omits some. Among approximately 500,000 clones, 70% to 90% were seen once, and the ten largest hold 1.5% to 2%. Sequenced input: PBMCs or T cells enriched from blood (not recorded which). The source of these receptors is a woman between 40 and 55 years old who had recovered from COVID-19.

The chain carries TRBV5-5 and TRBJ1-4, with no clear D. V was shortened by 6 bases and J by 0 bases, with 3 bases between the two germline ends. The CDR3 runs to 12 residues. Per the germline V gene, CDR1 is SGHKS and CDR2 is YYEKEE (reference sequence). CDR3 amino acids: CASTSTNEKLFF. The CDR3, as DNA: TGTGCCAGCACCTCAACTAATGAAAAACTGTTTTTT. The variable domain in full, with the rest retrieved from reference TRBV5-5 and TRBJ1-4, is DAGVTQSPTHLIKTRGQQVTLRCSPISGHKSVSWYQQVLGQGPQFIFQYYEKEERGRGNFPDRFSARQFPNYSSELNVNALLLGDSALYLCASTSTNEKLFFGSGTQLSVL.

This clone turned up a few times. Other DNA sequences within the sample encode an identical CDR3. The chain uses TRBV19 and TRBJ1-1, with D unresolved. V lost 5 bases, J lost 2 bases, and 9 bases lay in between. This CDR3 has 13 residues. Germline V gene data show CDR1 as LNHDA and CDR2 as SQIVND (reference sequence). The DNA for the CDR3 is TGTGCCAGTAGTGAGGGCCTAAACACTGAAGCTTTCTTT. Encoded protein: CASSEGLNTEAFF.

The CDR3 loop is CASSDRGLGNQPQHF. The CDR3 nucleotides read TGTGCCAGCAGCGACAGGGGGTTAGGCAATCAGCCCCAGCATTTT. The rearrangement links TRBV3-1 (or the pseudogene TRBV3-2) to TRBJ1-5, with 9 bases lining up with TRBD1. The germline V gene has CDR1 LGHDT and CDR2 YNNKEL (reference sequence). CDR3 length: 15 residues. The J segment lost 2 bases and the V segment lost 5 bases, leaving 4 bases of the junction unmatched.

This sequence joins TRBV5-5 and TRBJ2-7, with TRBD2 identical over 11 bases. Per germline, CDR1 SGHKS and CDR2 YYEKEE (reference sequence). Losses at the gene ends were 0 bases for V and 2 bases for J; bases not matched to a gene: 1. The CDR3 extends over 15 amino acids. The DNA for the CDR3 is TGTGCCAGCAGCTTGGAACTAGCGGGAGCCTACGAGCAGTACTTC. Protein product: CASSLELAGAYEQYF.

The chain combines TRBV6-5 with TRBJ1-1; the D is unclear. V was trimmed by 0 bases and J by 4 bases, leaving 15 bases between them. Germline CDR1 is MNHEY and CDR2 is SVGAGI. This CDR3 comprises 16 residues. CDR3 loop: CASSYSPRLSGTEAFF. The DNA for the CDR3 is TGTGCCAGCAGTTACTCGCCTAGACTCTCCGGCACTGAAGCTTTCTTT.

This chain joins TRBV5-4 and TRBJ2-5; TRBD1 matches 9 bases. Losses at the gene ends were 0 bases for V and 5 bases for J; bases not matched to a gene: 5. From germline, CDR1 is SGHNT and CDR2 YYREEE (reference sequence). This CDR3 is built from 15 residues. The CDR3 DNA is TGTGCCAGCAGCTTGGCCGGACAGGGGCGCGAGACCCAGTACTTC. It translates to CASSLAGQGRETQYF.

The V call is TRBV24-1, the J call TRBJ2-5; 10 nucleotides match TRBD2. The germline gives CDR1 KGHDR, CDR2 SFDVKD. Trimming removed 4 bases from V and 3 bases from J; junction bases left unmatched: 10. CDR3 size: 17 residues. The CDR3, as DNA: TGTGCCACCAGTGACTCAGCTAGCGGGAGTGTGGAAGAGACCCAGTACTTC. Amino acid sequence: CATSDSASGSVEETQYF.

V gene TRBV12-3 or TRBV12-4 combines with J gene TRBJ2-7; TRBD2 matches at 7 bases. There are 13 residues in the CDR3. V was clipped by 8 bases and J by 0 bases; unmatched bases: 4. The CDR3 bases are TGTGCCAGCGGGGAGGGGAGCTCCTACGAGCAGTACTTC. It translates to CASGEGSSYEQYF.

The chain uses TRBV29-1 and TRBJ2-3; the match to TRBD2 covers 13 bases. J gave up 0 bases and V 6 bases, and 12 bases lay outside the gene matches. CDR1 is SQVTM, CDR2 ANQGSEA, per germline. This CDR3 has 18 amino acids. The CDR3 spells CSVAITSGRAGSTDTQYF. Written as DNA, the CDR3 is TGCAGCGTCGCGATTACTAGCGGGAGGGCGGGGAGCACAGATACGCAGTATTTT.

This chain uses TRBV19 with TRBJ1-6; possibly TRBD1 for D (6 bases). Germline loops: CDR1 LNHDA, CDR2 SQIVND (reference sequence). Trimming removed 5 bases at V and 0 bases at J, with 14 bases between. This CDR3 has 17 amino acids. CDR3 amino acids: CASSSRQESSYNSPLHF. As DNA, the CDR3 is TGTGCCAGTAGTTCCCGACAGGAGAGCTCCTATAATTCACCCCTCCACTTT. The full variable domain, completed using reference TRBV19 and TRBJ1-6, is DGGITQSPKYLFRKEGQNVTLSCEQNLNHDAMYWYRQDPGQGLRLIYYSQIVNDFQKGDIAEGYSVSREKKESFPLTVTSAQKNPTAFYLCASSSRQESSYNSPLHFGNGTRLTVT.

The CDR3 coding sequence is TGTGCCAGCAGTGAATCCCTAACCTCCTACAATGAGCAGTTCTTC. Encoded protein: CASSESLTSYNEQFF. The rearrangement links TRBV2 to TRBJ2-1; no reliable D call. The V end lost 2 bases, the J end lost 0 bases, and 8 bases lay between the germline ends. CDR1 is SNHLY and CDR2 is FYNNEI in the germline V gene. This CDR3 has 15 amino acids.

V usage is TRBV2 and J usage is TRBJ2-1, with 8 bases fitting TRBD2. CDR3 length equals 14 residues. CDR1 and CDR2 (germline): SNHLY, FYNNEI. J gave up 2 bases and V 7 bases, and 4 bases lay outside the gene matches. This chain's CDR3 is CASTLGLAYNEQFF. The CDR3 bases are TGTGCCAGCACCCTGGGACTAGCCTACAATGAGCAGTTCTTC.

The rearrangement joins TRBV6-5 to TRBJ1-2, with TRBD1 matching 7 bases. Germline V gene lookup returns CDR1 MNHEY and CDR2 SVGAGI. J was trimmed by 4 bases and V by 4 bases; bases with no gene match: 3. The CDR3 sequence is 13 residues long. The CDR3 here is CASSSTGPYGYTF. The DNA of the CDR3 is TGTGCCAGCAGTTCGACAGGGCCCTATGGCTACACCTTC.

The chain combines TRBV20-1 with TRBJ1-2; no definite D call. Germline V gives CDR1 DFQATT, CDR2 SNEGSKA (reference sequence). Trimming stripped 4 bases from V and 8 bases from J, with 11 bases between. The CDR3 is made up of 11 amino acids. CDR3 nucleotide sequence: TGCAGTGCTACCCGGGAATCGGGCTACACCTTC. This translates into CSATRESGYTF.

The chain employs TRBV24-1 and TRBJ2-5; 12 bases line up with TRBD2. Germline-derived CDR1 and CDR2 are KGHDR and SFDVKD. Trimming cost V 3 bases and J 3 bases; bases outside gene matches: 4. This CDR3 spans 16 amino acids. The CDR3 DNA reads as TGTGCCACCAGTGATCCCAGGACTAGCGGGAAAGAGACCCAGTACTTC. Translated, it gives CATSDPRTSGKETQYF.

There are a few counts of this clone. This chain joins TRBV27 and TRBJ1-1; D perhaps matches TRBD1 (6 bases). The CDR3 is made up of 15 amino acids. Per the germline V gene, CDR1 is MNHEY and CDR2 is SMNVEV (reference sequence). V lost 5 bases and J 5 bases, leaving 18 bases between the germline ends. CDR3 in DNA: TGTGCCAGCAGTCCTTCTCCGGACAGAGCTACTGAAGCTTTCTTT. Amino acids: CASSPSPDRATEAFF.

CDR3: CAISEAGVTDTQYF. The DNA for the CDR3 is TGTGCCATCAGTGAGGCAGGGGTCACAGATACGCAGTATTTT. The chain has TRBV10-3 and TRBJ2-3, with TRBD1 as a possible D gene (6 bases). The CDR3 has 14 amino acids. The V end was cut by 2 bases, the J end by 2 bases, with 8 bases between. Germline CDR1 ENHRY, CDR2 SYGVKD.